The 27 T cell receptor beta chains reported below all come from one sample, sequenced in a study of T cell repertoires in cytomegalovirus infection. TCRdb re-called the reads with MiXCR, one entry per CDR3 protein. The data contain approximately 770,000 distinct CDR3 sequences, 25% to 30% of them singletons. Their recognized antigens are unknown. The sequences come from cultured CD8+ T cells from PBMCs, collected from culture after CMV antigen stimulation. The receptors were gathered from a human donor in good health (CMV status not recorded). Some clones in this sample may be carry-over from other donors' samples.

This clonotype was detected once. V is TRBV12-3 or TRBV12-4 and J is TRBJ2-3, with D unclear. V was cut by 1 base and J by 2 bases, with 13 bases left in between. This CDR3 is 16 amino acids long. This CDR3 reads CASSLVSRSVTDTQYF. The DNA for the CDR3 is TGTGCCAGCAGTTTAGTATCGCGATCCGTCACAGATACGCAGTATTTT.

This clonotype has more than one count but fewer than ten. J is TRBJ1-5 and V is TRBV11-2; a possible D gene is TRBD1 (5 bases). Germline values: CDR1 SGHAT, CDR2 FQNNGV. The V gene lost 1 base and the J gene lost 2 bases, with 12 bases spanning the gap. The CDR3 has 16 amino acids. This chain's CDR3 is CASSLGRDGGNQPQHF. The DNA for the CDR3 is TGTGCCAGCAGCTTAGGTCGGGACGGTGGCAATCAGCCCCAGCATTTT.

The sample holds a few counts of this clonotype. The rearrangement uses TRBV5-4 and TRBJ2-1, with D perhaps TRBD1 (6 bases). Germline V gene sequence: CDR1 SGHNT, CDR2 YYREEE (reference sequence). The CDR3 runs to 13 residues. V shed 8 bases and J shed 5 bases, with 14 bases lying between them. CDR3 coding DNA: TGTGCCAGTCCGTCGGGACACAACAATGAGCAGTTCTTC. Amino acids: CASPSGHNNEQFF.

The chain recombines TRBV20-1 with TRBJ2-1; 10 bases map to TRBD1. The CDR3 is 14 amino acids. CDR1 is DFQATT and CDR2 is SNEGSKA in the germline V gene (reference sequence). Trimming took 1 base from V and 9 from J; bases not matched to a gene: 6. This CDR3 is CSARVRQGAGEQFF. CDR3 coding DNA: TGCAGTGCTAGAGTGAGACAGGGGGCAGGTGAGCAGTTCTTC.

This clonotype was counted only a few times. The chain links TRBV7-3 to TRBJ2-1, with D perhaps given as TRBD1 or TRBD2 (6 bases each). The V and J ends lost 1 base and 3 bases respectively, with 13 bases between them. This CDR3 region has 16 residues. Germline assignment: CDR1 SGHTA and CDR2 FQGTGA. CDR3 coding DNA: TGTGCCAGCAGCTTAAACCCGGGGGCCCTCTACAATGAGCAGTTCTTC. This gives the protein CASSLNPGALYNEQFF.

This clonotype was counted between two and nine times. The V and J genes are TRBV5-4 and TRBJ2-4; tentatively, D is TRBD1 or TRBD2 (5 bases each). The germline V gene encodes CDR1 SGHNT and CDR2 YYREEE (reference sequence). CDR3 length: 15 amino acids. V was shortened by 2 bases and J by 1 base, with 10 bases between the two germline ends. This CDR3 reads CASSLLREAKNIQYF. In DNA form, the CDR3 reads TGTGCCAGCAGCTTACTCAGGGAGGCCAAAAACATTCAGTACTTC.

The table lists this clonotype with a few counts. The CDR3 nucleotides are TGTGCCAGCAGCCCCACGGGACAGGGGGTGAAAGATACGCAGTATTTT. It codes for CASSPTGQGVKDTQYF. This chain joins TRBV7-9 and TRBJ2-3, with 11 bases that match TRBD1. Germline V gives CDR1 SEHNR, CDR2 FQNEAQ (reference sequence). The CDR3 loop spans 16 amino acids. Germline trimming cut 5 bases from V and 5 bases from J; bases unmatched to any gene: 9.

This clonotype was detected ten times or more. The chain couples TRBV7-6 to TRBJ1-1; unclear D gene. Germline V CDR1 and CDR2: SGHVS, FNYEAQ. The CDR3 contains 15 residues. V lost 1 base and J 0 bases, leaving 9 bases between the germline ends. CDR3 in amino acids: CASSLGAQLNTEAFF. The CDR3 DNA follows: TGTGCCAGCAGCTTAGGCGCGCAGCTGAACACTGAAGCTTTCTTT.

The table lists this clonotype with a few counts. The chain uses TRBV6-5 and TRBJ2-5; D is possibly TRBD1 or TRBD2 (5 bases each). This CDR3 has 19 residues. CDR1 is MNHEY, CDR2 SVGAGI, per germline. V shed 5 bases and J shed 0 bases, with 25 bases lying between them. This chain's CDR3 is CASSNNLRQRPYHQETQYF. CDR3 coding DNA: TGTGCCAGCAGTAACAATCTCCGACAGCGGCCCTACCACCAAGAGACCCAGTACTTC.

This clonotype was observed a handful of times. The CDR3 protein is CSARRDRDSYGYTF. The CDR3 bases are TGCAGTGCTAGACGTGACAGGGACTCCTATGGCTACACCTTC. The chain carries TRBV20-1 and TRBJ1-2, with 7 bases that match TRBD1. Germline V lookup: CDR1 DFQATT, CDR2 SNEGSKA (reference sequence). The CDR3 has 14 residues. V lost 2 bases and J lost 4; bases outside the gene matches: 7.

This sequence joins TRBV11-2 and TRBJ1-1; D possibly corresponds to TRBD1 (5 bases). This CDR3 is 17 amino acids long. Trimming left V 1 base short and J 0 bases short, with 15 bases between. Germline V lookup: CDR1 SGHAT, CDR2 FQNNGV. CDR3 sequence reads: CASSLGWDVNMNTEAFF. The CDR3 DNA is TGTGCCAGCAGCTTAGGTTGGGACGTTAACATGAACACTGAAGCTTTCTTT.

This CDR3 is CASSHSDRGYENIQYF. In nucleotides, the CDR3 is TGTGCCAGCAGTCATTCGGACAGGGGGTACGAAAACATTCAGTACTTC. The chain has TRBV6-2 or TRBV6-3 and TRBJ2-4; 10 bases are shared with TRBD1. This CDR3 is 16 amino acids long. Germline-derived CDR1 and CDR2 are MNHEY and SVGEGT. The junction had 9 bases not matched to a gene; V was cut back by 5 bases and J by 5 bases.

In this sample, this clonotype turned up a few times. The V gene is TRBV7-9, the J gene TRBJ2-7, with TRBD2 identical over 12 bases. V lost 7 bases and J lost 6; bases outside the gene matches: 10. The CDR3 spans 15 residues. The germline V gene has CDR1 SEHNR and CDR2 FQNEAQ (reference sequence). DNA for the CDR3: TGTGCCAGCACCCCCGGGGCTAGCGGGGGGGTCGAGCAGTACTTC. This encodes CASTPGASGGVEQYF.

This clonotype was counted only a few times. V and J are TRBV7-9 and TRBJ1-4, with 9 positions matching TRBD1. V lost 5 bases to trimming and J lost 7 bases; unmatched junction nucleotides: 5. Germline CDR1 and CDR2: SEHNR and FQNEAQ (reference sequence). The CDR3 consists of 14 residues. Here the CDR3 reads CASSTGQGAEKLFF. DNA of the CDR3: TGTGCCAGCAGCACGGGACAGGGCGCTGAAAAACTGTTTTTT.

The V gene is TRBV6-2 or TRBV6-3, the J gene TRBJ1-1, with D unclear. The V gene lost 2 bases and the J gene lost 7 bases, with 8 bases spanning the gap. Germline CDR1 and CDR2: MNHEY and SVGEGT. CDR3 size: 12 residues. In nucleotides, the CDR3 is TGTGCCAGCAGTTACGTCCCCGATGAAGCTTTCTTT. It specifies CASSYVPDEAFF.

This clonotype was picked up a small number of times. The chain recombines TRBV27 with TRBJ1-1; 7 nucleotides line up with TRBD1. The germline CDR1 and CDR2 sequences are MNHEY and SMNVEV (reference sequence). This CDR3 region has 15 residues. V dropped 3 bases and J dropped 4; count of bases not matched to a gene: 8. CDR3 region: CASSFAQAGGTEAFF. Written as DNA, the CDR3 is TGTGCCAGCAGTTTCGCCCAAGCAGGGGGCACTGAAGCTTTCTTT.

A remark on this clonotype: A junction boundary mismatches the germline segment, possibly from a read error. The genes are TRBV2 and TRBJ2-7, with TRBD2 identical over 8 bases. This CDR3 has 14 residues. CDR1 and CDR2 (germline): SNHLY, FYNNEI. In nucleotides, the CDR3 is TGTGCCGGTACTTTTGGAACGGGGGGGCCCTTCTTCGAGTTC. Its protein product is CAGTFGTGGPFFEF.

The J gene is TRBJ2-5, the V gene TRBV6-2 or TRBV6-3, with D possibly TRBD1 on 6 matching bases. CDR1 is MNHEY and CDR2 is SVGEGT in the germline V gene. The V end lost 4 bases, the J end lost 1 base, and 10 bases lay between the germline ends. The CDR3 spans 14 residues. CDR3 residues: CASSFTGSQETQYF. CDR3 bases: TGTGCCAGCAGTTTTACAGGGAGCCAAGAGACCCAGTACTTC.

The table lists this clonotype with many counts. The CDR3 loop is CASSPTGGDYGYTF. DNA for the CDR3: TGTGCCAGCAGCCCGACAGGGGGAGACTATGGCTACACCTTC. The rearrangement uses TRBV7-2 and TRBJ1-2; 9 bases agree with TRBD1. The V segment lost 5 bases and the J segment 3 bases; nucleotides outside the gene matches: 4. Germline loops: CDR1 SGHTA, CDR2 FQGNSA. The CDR3 contains 14 residues.

The chain uses TRBV25-1 and TRBJ2-5; weak D call: TRBD1 (6 bases). The CDR3 contains 14 residues. Looked up from germline, CDR1 is MGHDK and CDR2 is SYGVNS. Deletions cut 5 bases from V and 2 bases from J, with 12 bases between. CDR3 coding DNA: TGTGCCAGCAGTAGAGACAGGACTCAAGAGACCCAGTACTTC. It specifies CASSRDRTQETQYF. Complete variable domain (other parts from reference TRBV25-1 and TRBJ2-5): EADIYQTPRYLVIGTGKKITLECSQTMGHDKMYWYQQDPGMELHLIHYSYGVNSTEKGDLSSESTVSRIRTEHFPLTLESARPSHTSQYLCASSRDRTQETQYFGPGTRLLVL.

The J gene is TRBJ2-1, the V gene TRBV27; D is ambiguous. The CDR3 is made up of 13 amino acids. Looked up from germline, CDR1 is MNHEY and CDR2 is SMNVEV (reference sequence). Trimming cost V 6 bases and J 6 bases, with 12 bases left between them. The CDR3 coding sequence is TGTGCCAGCAGCTTGGAACTTGCCAATGAGCAGTTCTTC. Its translation is CASSLELANEQFF.

The chain couples TRBV23-1 to TRBJ2-7; 7 positions match TRBD2. TRBV23-1 qualifies as an ORF whose function is uncertain. This CDR3 has 16 residues. The junction had 10 bases not matched to a gene; V was cut back by 3 bases and J by 2 bases. In nucleotides, the CDR3 is TGCGCCAGCAGTCAGGCCCAATGGGACTACCCCTACGAGCAGTACGTC. It is translated as CASSQAQWDYPYEQYV.

The sample holds many counts of this clonotype. The J gene is TRBJ2-7, the V gene TRBV7-8; the D gene is possibly TRBD2 (5 bases). This CDR3 has 13 residues. The V and J ends lost 5 bases and 2 bases respectively, with 10 bases between them. Germline CDR1 and CDR2: SGHVS and FQNEAQ. CDR3 protein: CASSPSGAYEQYV. The CDR3 DNA reads TGTGCCAGCAGCCCGTCCGGGGCCTACGAGCAGTACGTC.

The V call is TRBV12-3 or TRBV12-4, the J call TRBJ2-2, with 9 bases identical to TRBD1. CDR3 length: 16 amino acids. Unmatched junction bases numbered 2, after V lost 3 bases and J lost 0 bases. CDR3 in amino acids: CASSFWDRANTGELFF. DNA for the CDR3: TGTGCCAGCAGTTTTTGGGACAGGGCGAACACCGGGGAGCTGTTTTTT.

The table lists this clonotype with a few counts. V usage is TRBV19 and J usage is TRBJ2-2; 9 nucleotides agree with TRBD1. V was pared by 9 bases and J by 1 base, with 6 bases of the junction left unmatched. CDR3 length: 15 residues. The germline V gene has CDR1 LNHDA and CDR2 SQIVND (reference sequence). The CDR3, as DNA: TGTGCCAGCAGGGGGACAGGGAGGAACACCGGGGAGCTGTTTTTT. It translates to CASRGTGRNTGELFF.

The rearrangement links TRBV6-5 to TRBJ2-3; 9 bases agree with TRBD1. The V gene end was trimmed by 7 bases and the J gene end by 1 base; junction bases not matched to a gene: 12. This CDR3 comprises 17 residues. CDR1 is MNHEY and CDR2 is SVGAGI in the germline V gene. The DNA of the CDR3 is TGTGCCAGCACCGAGACAGGGGGGGAATGGGGCACAGATACGCAGTATTTT. It specifies CASTETGGEWGTDTQYF.

The CDR3 reads CAISDSGQFEAFF. The DNA for the CDR3 is TGTGCCATCAGTGACTCTGGACAGTTTGAAGCTTTCTTT. The V and J genes are TRBV10-3 and TRBJ1-1; D might be TRBD1 (6 bases). The CDR3 is made up of 13 amino acids. Germline V gene lookup returns CDR1 ENHRY and CDR2 SYGVKD. Trimming removed 3 bases at V and 7 bases at J, with 12 bases between.